This T cell receptor beta chain stems from a study of early T cells in non-severe SARS-CoV-2 infection. This clonotype was seen at least ten times. Germline V gives CDR1 MNHEY, CDR2 SVGAGI. The CDR3 is made up of 13 amino acids. The V and J ends lost 5 bases and 4 bases respectively, with 11 bases between them. TCRdb processed the 5' RACE reads anew with MiXCR; each CDR3 protein has one entry. Found here are roughly 43,000 distinct CDR3 sequences, 5% to 6.5% of them singletons; the top ten hold roughly 5.4%. The sample here was whole blood, taken at baseline. This receptor was obtained from an adult who was a healthcare worker with PCR-confirmed SARS-CoV-2 infection or an uninfected control (not recorded which). V is TRBV6-5 and J is TRBJ1-2; TRBD1 might be the D (5 bases). The CDR3 sequence is CASSRGVRYGYTF. DNA for the CDR3: TGTGCCAGCAGTAGAGGGGTACGCTATGGCTACACCTTC.